This T cell receptor (beta chain) was recorded in a study of beta chain features in type 1 diabetes. Study background: Patients did not differ from healthy donors in age, gender or cell yield.

Germline V gene data show CDR1 as KGHSH and CDR2 as LQKENI. The CDR3 length is 14 residues. V shed 3 bases and J shed 0 bases, with 8 bases lying between them. The study, taken as a whole, reports: Fewer junction insertions and more nucleotide deletions appeared in type 1 diabetes patients. It was not settled here whether HLA type affects TCRB rearrangement. TCRB CDR3s were moderately but significantly shorter in Type 1 diabetes patients in all four CD4+ subsets.

CD45RO/CCR7/CD25/CD127/CD95/CD27 sorting isolated CD4+ naive, central memory, regulatory and stem cell-like memory cells. Of note for this clone: The target antigen is unknown. Other DNA sequences of this sample code for an identical CDR3.

The study reverse transcribed the entire isolated RNA, so it sequenced expressed TCRB transcripts. Only in-frame clones appear in the TCRdb table, and some are missing; sequencing was by immunoSEQ multiplex PCR. Here the sample spans around 690,000 clones, 9.5% to 15% being singletons. The specimen sequenced was naive CD4+ T cells from blood. The chain recombines TRBV18 with TRBJ1-2; D perhaps matches TRBD1 (5 bases). The clonotype originates from a man aged 25 to 45 with type 1 diabetes. This CDR3 reads CASSPETANYGYTF. CDR3 bases: TGTGCCAGCTCACCCGAGACAGCTAACTATGGCTACACCTTC.